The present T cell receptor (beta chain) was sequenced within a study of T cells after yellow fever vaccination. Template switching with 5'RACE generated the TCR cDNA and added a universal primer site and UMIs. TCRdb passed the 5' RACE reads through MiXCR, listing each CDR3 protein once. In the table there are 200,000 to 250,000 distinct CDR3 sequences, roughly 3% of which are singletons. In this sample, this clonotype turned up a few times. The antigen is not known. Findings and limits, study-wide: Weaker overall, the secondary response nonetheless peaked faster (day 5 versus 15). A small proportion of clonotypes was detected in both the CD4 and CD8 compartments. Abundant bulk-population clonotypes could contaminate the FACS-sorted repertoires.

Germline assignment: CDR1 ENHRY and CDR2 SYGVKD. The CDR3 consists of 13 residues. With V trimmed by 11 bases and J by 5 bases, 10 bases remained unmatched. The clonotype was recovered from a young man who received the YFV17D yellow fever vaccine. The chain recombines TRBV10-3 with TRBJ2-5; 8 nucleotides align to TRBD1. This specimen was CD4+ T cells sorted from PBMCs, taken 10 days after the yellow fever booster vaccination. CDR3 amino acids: CAATPGQEETQYF. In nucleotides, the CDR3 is TGTGCCGCCACCCCGGGACAGGAGGAGACCCAGTACTTC.